These 25 T cell receptor beta chains were all obtained from the same sample, sequenced in a study of blood T cell repertoires in COVID-19 (dated by TCRdb to about 2020). The library was prepared using the immunoSEQ multiplex PCR assay. Not all clones reach the TCRdb copy of this immuneACCESS table, which keeps in-frame sequences only. Checked studies attribute under half of the gap to unresolved V genes and leave the rest unexplained. This sample is represented by about 82,000 clones; about 82% of them were singletons. Roughly 18% of the sample goes to the ten largest clones. Sample: peripheral blood. The receptors shown here come from an elderly man with active or convalescent COVID-19.

The chain links TRBV5-1 to TRBJ2-7; D possibly corresponds to TRBD1 (6 bases). V dropped 0 bases and J dropped 0 bases, with 10 bases sitting between them. CDR3 size: 15 residues. Germline CDR1 and CDR2: SGHRS and YFSETQ. CDR3 coding DNA: TGCGCCAGCAGCTTGGGTCAGGGGAGCTCCTACGAGCAGTACGTC. Protein sequence: CASSLGQGSSYEQYV.

As DNA, the CDR3 is TGTGCCAGCAGTTACTCTCGGCTAGCGGGGGGTCTTTCCTACGAGCAGTACGTC. This encodes CASSYSRLAGGLSYEQYV. This chain links TRBV6-2 or TRBV6-3 with TRBJ2-7, with 11 bases fitting TRBD2. The CDR3 totals 18 residues. The V gene end was trimmed by 0 bases and the J gene end by 1 base; junction bases not matched to a gene: 8. CDR1 and CDR2 from the germline V gene are MNHEY and SVGEGT.

This clone was seen a handful of times. This rearrangement joins TRBV21-1 to TRBJ1-1; no check of the table's D call, TRBD1, against the DNA was made. TRBV21-1 is noted as a pseudogene. The length of the CDR3 is 18 residues. CDR3 residues: CASSKEVWGNLLNTEAFF. CDR3 in DNA: TGTGCCAGCAGCAAAGAGGTATGGGGCAATCTATTGAACACTGAAGCTTTCTTT.

J is TRBJ1-5 and V is TRBV19; TRBD1 might be the D (5 bases). CDR3 length equals 14 residues. Germline V gene sequence: CDR1 LNHDA, CDR2 SQIVND (reference sequence). Trimming took off 5 bases at V and 2 bases at J, with 10 bases between the two ends. The CDR3 DNA follows: TGTGCCAGTAGTTCGGCAGGGCGCAATCAGCCCCAGCATTTT. Protein: CASSSAGRNQPQHF. The full variable domain, in which reference TRBV19 and TRBJ1-5 provide the parts outside the CDR3, is DGGITQSPKYLFRKEGQNVTLSCEQNLNHDAMYWYRQDPGQGLRLIYYSQIVNDFQKGDIAEGYSVSREKKESFPLTVTSAQKNPTAFYLCASSSAGRNQPQHFGDGTRLSIL.

The rearrangement joins TRBV28 to TRBJ2-7, with 8 bases matching TRBD2. This CDR3 comprises 15 residues. With V trimmed by 5 bases and J by 7 bases, 13 bases remained unmatched. In germline, CDR1 is MDHEN, CDR2 SYDVKM. The CDR3 protein is CASSPTAAGGREQYV. The DNA for the CDR3 is TGTGCCAGCAGTCCGACTGCGGCGGGGGGACGAGAGCAGTACGTC.

V and J are TRBV18 and TRBJ2-3, with D maybe TRBD2 (7 bases). Germline lookup yields CDR1 KGHSH and CDR2 LQKENI. The germline V and J ends were trimmed by 5 bases and 1 base, with 16 bases remaining between them. The CDR3 covers 16 residues. The CDR3 here is CASSGRGQAGTDTQYF. CDR3 coding DNA: TGTGCCAGCTCAGGGCGGGGGCAGGCCGGCACAGATACGCAGTATTTT.

This chain joins TRBV3-1 (or the pseudogene TRBV3-2) and TRBJ2-5, with D perhaps TRBD1 (5 bases). CDR1 and CDR2 from the germline V gene are LGHDT and YNNKEL (reference sequence). The CDR3 totals 14 residues. Trimming pared 4 bases from V and 5 bases from J, leaving 14 bases between. The CDR3 DNA sequence: TGTGCCAGCAGCCCGACTGGGGCGAGGGAGACCCAGTACTTC. Translating it yields CASSPTGARETQYF.

The chain uses TRBV5-1 and TRBJ2-3; D gene ambiguous. The CDR3 is 14 residues long. In germline, CDR1 is SGHRS, CDR2 YFSETQ. The V end lost 4 bases, the J end lost 4 bases, and 13 bases lay between the germline ends. CDR3 DNA: TGCGCCAGCAGCGAGGAAGTTTTGCCAGATACGCAGTATTTT. Amino acid sequence: CASSEEVLPDTQYF. Looking up the rest from reference TRBV5-1 and TRBJ2-3 gives the full variable domain: KAGVTQTPRYLIKTRGQQVTLSCSPISGHRSVSWYQQTPGQGLQFLFEYFSETQRNKGNFPGRFSGRQFSNSRSEMNVSTLELGDSALYLCASSEEVLPDTQYFGPGTRLTVL.

Points on this clone: Additional DNA sequences in this sample encode the identical CDR3. V is TRBV18 and J is TRBJ2-2; D call uncertain. This CDR3 has 14 residues. In germline, CDR1 is KGHSH, CDR2 LQKENI. The V end was cut by 3 bases, the J end by 3 bases, with 8 bases between. CDR3 in amino acids: CASSPRSDTGELFF. The CDR3 nucleotides are TGTGCCAGCTCACCCAGGTCTGACACCGGGGAGCTGTTTTTT.

In its sample, this clone was seen once. The CDR3 DNA sequence: TGTGCCAGCAGCTTAAGGGTGGGGGAGGTTTATAGCAATCAGCCCCAGCATTTT. Its protein is CASSLRVGEVYSNQPQHF. The rearrangement joins TRBV7-6 to TRBJ1-5; D possibly corresponds to TRBD1 (5 bases). Germline CDR1 and CDR2: SGHVS and FNYEAQ. The CDR3 runs to 18 residues. Trimming removed 2 bases from V and 0 bases from J, with 17 bases in between.

V usage is TRBV15 and J usage is TRBJ2-5; a weak D match, TRBD2 (6 bases). V was cut by 3 bases and J by 0 bases, with 8 bases left in between. This CDR3 is built from 14 residues. Looked up from germline, CDR1 is LNHNV and CDR2 is YYDKDF (reference sequence). The CDR3, as DNA: TGTGCCACCAGCAGGGCGGGGTACCAAGAGACCCAGTACTTC. Amino acids: CATSRAGYQETQYF. The complete variable domain, with remaining parts taken from reference TRBV15 and TRBJ2-5, reads DAMVIQNPRYQVTQFGKPVTLSCSQTLNHNVMYWYQQKSSQAPKLLFHYYDKDFNNEADTPDNFQSRRPNTSFCFLDIRSPGLGDTAMYLCATSRAGYQETQYFGPGTRLLVL.

Comments on this clone: Other nucleotide sequences from this sample produce the same CDR3. The V call is TRBV5-1, the J call TRBJ2-3; 13 nucleotides match TRBD2. V lost 4 bases to trimming and J lost 1 base; unmatched junction nucleotides: 3. This CDR3 is built from 16 residues. In germline, CDR1 is SGHRS, CDR2 YFSETQ. In nucleotides, the CDR3 is TGCGCCAGCAGCGCCGGGACTAGCGGGGGCACAGATACGCAGTATTTT. This sequence encodes CASSAGTSGGTDTQYF.

The rearrangement links TRBV6-5 to TRBJ2-1, with a tentative D call TRBD1 (6 bases). Trimming left V 5 bases short and J 6 bases short, with 14 bases between. In germline, CDR1 is MNHEY, CDR2 SVGAGI. This CDR3 has 14 residues. CDR3 sequence (DNA): TGTGCCAGCAGTCCCAGGGGAGCCGGCAATGAGCAGTTCTTC. Amino acid sequence: CASSPRGAGNEQFF.

The CDR3 loop reads CASSPLGVGEFIALHF. The CDR3 nucleotides are TGTGCCAGCTCACCCCTCGGAGTCGGGGAATTCATAGCCCTCCACTTT. The V gene is TRBV18, the J gene TRBJ1-6; D gene unclear. V lost 3 bases and J lost 14, with 23 bases in between. From germline, CDR1 is KGHSH and CDR2 LQKENI. The CDR3 covers 16 residues.

V is TRBV20-1 and J is TRBJ1-1; the D gene is possibly TRBD1 (5 bases). Germline V CDR1 and CDR2: DFQATT, SNEGSKA (reference sequence). The CDR3 length is 11 residues. V was clipped by 7 bases and J by 2 bases, with 8 bases between them. The CDR3 coding sequence is TGCAGTGTGACAGCCAACACTGAAGCTTTCTTT. Translated: CSVTANTEAFF.

This chain uses TRBV5-5 with TRBJ2-1; the D gene is possibly TRBD1 (8 bases). V lost 2 bases, J lost 6 bases, and 15 bases lay in between. Germline assignment: CDR1 SGHKS and CDR2 YYEKEE (reference sequence). The CDR3 runs 15 residues. The CDR3 loop is CASSLGQGGFNEQFF. CDR3 bases: TGTGCCAGCAGCTTAGGACAGGGAGGGTTCAATGAGCAGTTCTTC.

Turning to this clone: This sample also contains other DNA sequences that code for the same CDR3. The chain joins TRBV2 to TRBJ1-3; D is uncertain. V lost 2 bases, J lost 2 bases, and 7 bases lay in between. Germline V CDR1 and CDR2: SNHLY, FYNNEI. The CDR3 is 14 amino acids. The CDR3 nucleotides are TGTGCCAGCAGTGAACTTTACACTGGAAACACCATATATTTT. Its protein is CASSELYTGNTIYF.

The table lists this clone with a few counts. V gene TRBV19 combines with J gene TRBJ1-1, with 7 bases that match TRBD1. The CDR3 is 17 amino acids. V lost 5 bases, J lost 2 bases, and 14 bases stayed unmatched. From germline, CDR1 is LNHDA and CDR2 SQIVND (reference sequence). This CDR3 reads CASSQKGTVLINTEAFF. In DNA, the CDR3 is TGTGCCAGTAGTCAAAAGGGGACAGTACTCATTAACACTGAAGCTTTCTTT.

This clone was counted between two and nine times. The chain recombines TRBV11-3 with TRBJ2-5; TRBD1 aligns across 9 bases. The CDR3 covers 15 residues. V dropped 5 bases and J dropped 5; count of bases not matched to a gene: 9. Germline CDR1 reads SGHNT; CDR2 reads YENEEA. CDR3 sequence: CASSLGLQGAETQYF. CDR3 sequence (DNA): TGTGCCAGCAGCCTTGGATTACAGGGGGCGGAGACCCAGTACTTC.

This sequence joins TRBV24-1 and TRBJ1-4; D remains ambiguous. The CDR3 length is 14 residues. The germline V and J ends were trimmed by 2 bases and 3 bases, with 6 bases remaining between them. CDR1 is KGHDR, CDR2 SFDVKD, per germline. The CDR3 region has the DNA TGTGCCACCAGTGATTCGGGGTCTAATGAAAAACTGTTTTTT. It specifies CATSDSGSNEKLFF.

The rearrangement joins TRBV19 to TRBJ2-3, with TRBD1 identical over 7 bases. V trimming: 6 bases; J trimming: 2 bases; junction bases outside the gene matches: 5. Germline V gene sequence: CDR1 LNHDA, CDR2 SQIVND (reference sequence). This CDR3 has 14 amino acids. In DNA form, the CDR3 reads TGTGCCAGTAGATCAGGGGGAGACACAGATACGCAGTATTTT. It yields the protein CASRSGGDTDTQYF.

This chain links TRBV28 with TRBJ2-7; TRBD1 matches at 7 bases. Germline trimming cut 7 bases from V and 4 bases from J; bases unmatched to any gene: 10. This CDR3 spans 14 amino acids. Looked up from germline, CDR1 is MDHEN and CDR2 is SYDVKM. CDR3 in amino acids: CASTSTGLLYEQYV. The DNA for the CDR3 is TGTGCCAGCACCTCGACAGGGTTACTTTACGAGCAGTACGTC.

The chain joins TRBV2 to TRBJ1-1; 8 nucleotides match TRBD1. The CDR3 covers 14 residues. Germline CDR1 and CDR2: SNHLY and FYNNEI. Trimming cost V 6 bases and J 3 bases; bases outside gene matches: 6. The CDR3, as DNA: TGTGCCAGCAGGGACAGGGACGGCGACACTGAAGCTTTCTTT. Protein: CASRDRDGDTEAFF.

The chain uses TRBV7-2 and TRBJ1-1, with TRBD1 identical over 7 bases. The CDR3 has 16 residues. From germline, CDR1 is SGHTA and CDR2 FQGNSA. After removal of 5 bases from V and 0 bases from J, the junction contained 9 bases not matched to a gene. The DNA for the CDR3 is TGTGCCAGCAGCACCCGAGGGGACAGATTGAACACTGAAGCTTTCTTT. Its protein product is CASSTRGDRLNTEAFF.

V and J are TRBV7-9 and TRBJ2-1; D unclear. Germline CDR1 SEHNR, CDR2 FQNEAQ (reference sequence). The ends were cut back, 2 bases at V and 9 bases at J, with 5 bases in the middle. The CDR3 spans 11 residues. The CDR3 DNA is TGTGCCAGCAGCTTATTAATTGAGCAGTTCTTC. Its protein is CASSLLIEQFF.